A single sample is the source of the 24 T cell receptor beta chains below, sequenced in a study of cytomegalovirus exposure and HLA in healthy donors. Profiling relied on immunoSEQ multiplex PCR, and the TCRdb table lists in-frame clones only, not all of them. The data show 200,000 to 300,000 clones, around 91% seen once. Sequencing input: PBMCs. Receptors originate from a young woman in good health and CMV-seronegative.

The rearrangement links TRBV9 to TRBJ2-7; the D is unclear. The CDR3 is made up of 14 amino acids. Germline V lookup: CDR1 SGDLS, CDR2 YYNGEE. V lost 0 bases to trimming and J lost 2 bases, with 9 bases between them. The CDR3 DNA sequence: TGTGCCAGCAGCGTAGGCCGGCAAGCCTACGAGCAGTACTTC. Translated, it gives CASSVGRQAYEQYF.

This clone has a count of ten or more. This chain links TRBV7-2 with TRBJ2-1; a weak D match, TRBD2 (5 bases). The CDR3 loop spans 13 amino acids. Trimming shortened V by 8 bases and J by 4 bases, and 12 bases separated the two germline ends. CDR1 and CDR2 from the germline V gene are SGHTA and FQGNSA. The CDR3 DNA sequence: TGTGCCAGCGGGCCCCGGGGTTACAATGAGCAGTTCTTC. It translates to CASGPRGYNEQFF.

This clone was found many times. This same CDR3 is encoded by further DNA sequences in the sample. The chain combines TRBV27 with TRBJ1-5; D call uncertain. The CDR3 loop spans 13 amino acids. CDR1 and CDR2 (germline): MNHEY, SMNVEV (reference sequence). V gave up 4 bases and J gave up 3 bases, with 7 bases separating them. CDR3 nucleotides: TGTGCCAGCAGTTGGGCAGACAATCAGCCCCAGCATTTT. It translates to CASSWADNQPQHF.

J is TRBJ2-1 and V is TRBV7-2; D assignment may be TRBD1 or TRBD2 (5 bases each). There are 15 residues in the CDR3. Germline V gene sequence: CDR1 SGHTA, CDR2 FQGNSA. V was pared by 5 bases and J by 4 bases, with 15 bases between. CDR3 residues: CASSVTGRRYNEQFF. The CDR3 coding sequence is TGTGCCAGCAGCGTAACGGGACGCCGTTACAATGAGCAGTTCTTC.

The CDR3: CSVDRGVHLGYTF. CDR3 nucleotides: TGCAGCGTCGACAGGGGGGTCCACTTAGGCTACACCTTC. The chain uses TRBV29-1 and TRBJ1-2; 9 bases fit TRBD1. J was trimmed by 8 bases and V by 6 bases; bases with no gene match: 10. The CDR3 sequence is 13 residues long. Germline CDR1 SQVTM, CDR2 ANQGSEA.

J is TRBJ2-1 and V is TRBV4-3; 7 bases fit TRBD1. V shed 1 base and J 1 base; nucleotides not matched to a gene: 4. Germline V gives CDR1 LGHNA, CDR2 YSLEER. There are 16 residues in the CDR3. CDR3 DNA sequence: TGCGCCAGCAGCCAAGGGAGACAGGGTTCCTACAATGAGCAGTTCTTC. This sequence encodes CASSQGRQGSYNEQFF.

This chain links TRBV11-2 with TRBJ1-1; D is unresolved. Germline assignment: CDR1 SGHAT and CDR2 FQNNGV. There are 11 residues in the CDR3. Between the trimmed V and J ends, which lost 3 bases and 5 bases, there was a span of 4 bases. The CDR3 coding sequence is TGTGCCAGCAGCTTTGGGACTGAAGCTTTCTTT. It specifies CASSFGTEAFF.

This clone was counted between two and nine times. CDR3 in DNA: TGTGCCAGCAGTGAATCGTTGGCGGGTGCGAACACCGGGGAGCTGTTTTTT. Amino acid sequence: CASSESLAGANTGELFF. The chain employs TRBV25-1 and TRBJ2-2; the D gene is possibly TRBD2 (5 bases). Trimming shortened V by 1 base and J by 0 bases, and 12 bases separated the two germline ends. Germline lookup yields CDR1 MGHDK and CDR2 SYGVNS. This CDR3 spans 17 amino acids.

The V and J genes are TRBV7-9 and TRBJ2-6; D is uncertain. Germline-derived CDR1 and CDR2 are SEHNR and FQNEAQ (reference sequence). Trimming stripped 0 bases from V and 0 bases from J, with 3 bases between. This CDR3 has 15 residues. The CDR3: CASSLAHSGANVLTF. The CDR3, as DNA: TGTGCCAGCAGCTTAGCCCACTCTGGGGCCAACGTCCTGACTTTC.

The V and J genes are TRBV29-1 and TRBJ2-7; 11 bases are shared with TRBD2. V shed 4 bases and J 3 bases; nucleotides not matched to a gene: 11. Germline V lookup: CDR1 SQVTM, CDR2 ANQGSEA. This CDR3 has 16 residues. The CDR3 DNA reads TGCAGCGTTGGAGGGCTAGCGGGAGGCCCGATCTACGAGCAGTACTTC. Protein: CSVGGLAGGPIYEQYF.

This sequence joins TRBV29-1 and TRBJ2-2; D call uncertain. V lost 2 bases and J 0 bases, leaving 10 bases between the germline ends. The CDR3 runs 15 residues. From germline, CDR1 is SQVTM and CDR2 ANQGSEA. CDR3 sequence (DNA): TGCAGCGTTGAAATTGGAATACCGAACACCGGGGAGCTGTTTTTT. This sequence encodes CSVEIGIPNTGELFF.

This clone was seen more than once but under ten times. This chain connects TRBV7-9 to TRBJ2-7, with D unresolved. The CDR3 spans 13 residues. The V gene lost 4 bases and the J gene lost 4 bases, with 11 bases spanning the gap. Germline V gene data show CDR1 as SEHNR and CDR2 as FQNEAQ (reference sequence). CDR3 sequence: CASSSPGPYEQYF. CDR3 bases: TGTGCCAGCAGCTCTCCCGGGCCTTACGAGCAGTACTTC.

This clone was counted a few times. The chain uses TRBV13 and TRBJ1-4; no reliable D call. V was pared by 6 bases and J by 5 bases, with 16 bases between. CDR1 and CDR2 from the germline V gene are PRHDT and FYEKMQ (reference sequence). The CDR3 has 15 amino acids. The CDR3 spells CASSRGRAPNEKLFF. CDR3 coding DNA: TGTGCCAGCAGTCGAGGGAGGGCCCCAAATGAAAAACTGTTTTTT.

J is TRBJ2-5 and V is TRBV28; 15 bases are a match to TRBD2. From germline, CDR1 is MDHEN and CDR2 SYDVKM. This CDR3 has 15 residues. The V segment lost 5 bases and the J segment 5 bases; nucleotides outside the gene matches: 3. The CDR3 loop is CASSNGLAGGETQYF. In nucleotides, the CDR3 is TGTGCCAGCAGTAACGGACTAGCGGGAGGGGAGACCCAGTACTTC.

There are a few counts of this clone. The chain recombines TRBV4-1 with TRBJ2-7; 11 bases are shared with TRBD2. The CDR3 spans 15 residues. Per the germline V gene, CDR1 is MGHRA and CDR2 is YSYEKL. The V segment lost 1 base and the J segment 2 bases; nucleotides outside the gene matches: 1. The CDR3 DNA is TGCGCCAGCAGCCAAGGACTAGCGGGAACCTACGAGCAGTACTTC. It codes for CASSQGLAGTYEQYF.

The CDR3 DNA follows: TGTGCCAGCAGTGAATCCGCGGGTCTTACTGGAAACACCATATATTTT. Its protein is CASSESAGLTGNTIYF. The J gene is TRBJ1-3, the V gene TRBV25-1; the D is unclear. Germline assignment: CDR1 MGHDK and CDR2 SYGVNS. This CDR3 has 16 residues. Deletions cut 1 base from V and 2 bases from J, with 12 bases between.

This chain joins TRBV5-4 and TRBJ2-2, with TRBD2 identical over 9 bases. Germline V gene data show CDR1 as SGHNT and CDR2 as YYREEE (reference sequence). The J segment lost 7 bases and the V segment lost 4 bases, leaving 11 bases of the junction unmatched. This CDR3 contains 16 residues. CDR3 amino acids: CASSGGLAFKDGELFF. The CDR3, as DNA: TGTGCCAGCAGCGGGGGACTAGCCTTCAAGGACGGGGAGCTGTTTTTT.

CDR3 nucleotides: TGTGCCAGCAGTCCCCGACAGGGAGGCACAGATACGCAGTATTTT. It codes for CASSPRQGGTDTQYF. The chain joins TRBV28 to TRBJ2-3; 7 nucleotides line up with TRBD1. The CDR3 spans 15 residues. Germline V lookup: CDR1 MDHEN, CDR2 SYDVKM. Trimming took 5 bases from V and 1 from J; bases not matched to a gene: 6. The full variable domain, rest sourced from reference TRBV28 and TRBJ2-3, is DVKVTQSSRYLVKRTGEKVFLECVQDMDHENMFWYRQDPGLGLRLIYFSYDVKMKEKGDIPEGYSVSREKKERFSLILESASTNQTSMYLCASSPRQGGTDTQYFGPGTRLTVL.

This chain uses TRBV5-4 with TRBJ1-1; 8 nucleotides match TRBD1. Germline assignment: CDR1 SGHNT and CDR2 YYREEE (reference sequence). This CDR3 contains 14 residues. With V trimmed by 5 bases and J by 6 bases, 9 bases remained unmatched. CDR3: CASSAGQVGPEAFF. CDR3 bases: TGTGCCAGCAGTGCGGGACAGGTCGGCCCTGAAGCTTTCTTT.

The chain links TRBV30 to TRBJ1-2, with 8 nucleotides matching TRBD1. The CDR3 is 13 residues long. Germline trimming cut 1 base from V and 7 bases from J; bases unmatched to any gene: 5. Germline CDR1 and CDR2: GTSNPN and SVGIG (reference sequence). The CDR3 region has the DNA TGTGCCTGGAGTGCAGGGGGCAAGGGTGGCTACACCTTC. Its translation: CAWSAGGKGGYTF.

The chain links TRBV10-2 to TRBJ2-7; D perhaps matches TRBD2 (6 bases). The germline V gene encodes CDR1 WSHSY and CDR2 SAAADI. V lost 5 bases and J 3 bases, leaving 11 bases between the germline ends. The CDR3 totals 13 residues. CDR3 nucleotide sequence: TGCGCCAGCAGTAGCCGGGAGAACTACGAGCAGTACTTC. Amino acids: CASSSRENYEQYF.

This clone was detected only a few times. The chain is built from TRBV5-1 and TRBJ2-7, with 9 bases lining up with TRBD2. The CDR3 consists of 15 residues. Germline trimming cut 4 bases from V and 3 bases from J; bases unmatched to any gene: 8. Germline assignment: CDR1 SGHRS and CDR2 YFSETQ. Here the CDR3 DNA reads TGCGCCAGCAGCAACCCTCTAGCGGGATTCTACGAGCAGTACTTC. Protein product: CASSNPLAGFYEQYF. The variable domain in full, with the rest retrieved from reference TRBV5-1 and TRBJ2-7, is KAGVTQTPRYLIKTRGQQVTLSCSPISGHRSVSWYQQTPGQGLQFLFEYFSETQRNKGNFPGRFSGRQFSNSRSEMNVSTLELGDSALYLCASSNPLAGFYEQYFGPGTRLTVT.

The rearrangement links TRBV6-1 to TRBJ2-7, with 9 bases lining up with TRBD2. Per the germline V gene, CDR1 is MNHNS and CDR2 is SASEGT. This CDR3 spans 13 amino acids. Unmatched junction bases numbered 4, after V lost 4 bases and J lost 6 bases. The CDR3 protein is CASSGGTSTEQYF. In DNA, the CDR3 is TGTGCCAGCAGTGGAGGGACTAGCACCGAGCAGTACTTC.

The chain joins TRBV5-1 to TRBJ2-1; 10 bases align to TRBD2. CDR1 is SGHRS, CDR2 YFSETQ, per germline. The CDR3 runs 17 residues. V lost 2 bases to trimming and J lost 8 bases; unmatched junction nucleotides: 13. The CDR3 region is CASSFPKREGLRDEQFF. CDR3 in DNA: TGCGCCAGCAGCTTCCCGAAGCGGGAGGGCCTCAGGGATGAGCAGTTCTTC.